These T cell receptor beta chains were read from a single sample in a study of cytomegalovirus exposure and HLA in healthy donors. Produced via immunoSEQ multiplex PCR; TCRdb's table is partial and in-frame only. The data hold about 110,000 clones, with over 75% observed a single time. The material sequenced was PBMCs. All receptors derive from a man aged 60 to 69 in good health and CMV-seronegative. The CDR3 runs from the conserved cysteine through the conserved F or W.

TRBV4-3 CASSQDPGGASPLHF
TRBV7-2 CASSFQPGEQPQHF
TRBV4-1 CASSQGGSGGGDTQYF
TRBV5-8 CASSFRQSGSPLHF
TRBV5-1 CASSPQGSGTTIYF
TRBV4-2 CASSREQYGYTF
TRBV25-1 CASSEPSSTAGGRDEQFF
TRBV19 CASSAARQGWKTQYF
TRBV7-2 CASSLDRANYGYTF
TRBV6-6 CASSYDSFSGNTIYF
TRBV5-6 CAGSLRDRVYETQYF